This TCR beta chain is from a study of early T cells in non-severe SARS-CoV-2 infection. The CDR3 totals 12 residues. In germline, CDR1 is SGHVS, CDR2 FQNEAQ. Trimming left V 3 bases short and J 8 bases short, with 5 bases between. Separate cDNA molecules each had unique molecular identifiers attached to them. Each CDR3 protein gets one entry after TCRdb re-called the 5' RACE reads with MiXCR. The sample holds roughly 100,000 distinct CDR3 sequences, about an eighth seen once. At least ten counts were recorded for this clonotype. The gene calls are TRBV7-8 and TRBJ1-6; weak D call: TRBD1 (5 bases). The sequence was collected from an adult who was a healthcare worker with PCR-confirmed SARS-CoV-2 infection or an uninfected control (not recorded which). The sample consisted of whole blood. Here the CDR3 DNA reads TGTGCCAGCAGCTTGGGGGATTCACCCCTCCACTTT. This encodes CASSLGDSPLHF. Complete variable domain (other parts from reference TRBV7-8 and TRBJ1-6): GAGVSQSPRYKVAKRGQDVALRCDPISGHVSLFWYQQALGQGPEFLTYFQNEAQLDKSGLPSDRFFAERPEGSVSTLKIQRTQQEDSAVYLCASSLGDSPLHFGNGTRLTVT.